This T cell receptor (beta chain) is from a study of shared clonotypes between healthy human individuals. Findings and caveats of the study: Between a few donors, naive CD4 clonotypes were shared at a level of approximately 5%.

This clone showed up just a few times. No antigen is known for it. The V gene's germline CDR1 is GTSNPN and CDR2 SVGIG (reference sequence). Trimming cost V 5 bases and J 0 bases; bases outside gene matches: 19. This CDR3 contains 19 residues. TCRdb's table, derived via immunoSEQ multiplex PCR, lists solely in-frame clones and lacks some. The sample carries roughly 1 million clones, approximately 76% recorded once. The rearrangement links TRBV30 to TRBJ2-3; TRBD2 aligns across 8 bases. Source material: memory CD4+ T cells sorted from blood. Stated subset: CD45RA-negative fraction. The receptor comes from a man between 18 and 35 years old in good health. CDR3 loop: CAWRPGLDGYRTSTDTQYF. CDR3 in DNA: TGTGCCTGGCGCCCGGGACTAGATGGCTATAGGACTAGCACAGATACGCAGTATTTT. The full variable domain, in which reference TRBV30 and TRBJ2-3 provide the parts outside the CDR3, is SQTIHQWPATLVQPVGSPLSLECTVEGTSNPNLYWYRQAAGRGLQLLFYSVGIGQISSEVPQNLSASRPQDRQFILSSKKLLLSDSGFYLCAWRPGLDGYRTSTDTQYFGPGTRLTVL.